The clone carrying this T cell receptor (beta chain) was counted only a few times. This library used roughly 430 ng RNA and molecular barcoded adaptors spanning alpha/delta and beta/gamma chains. TCRdb re-called the reads through MiXCR, storing one row per CDR3 protein. The sample gives about 130,000 distinct CDR3 sequences, approximately 12% of which show up once; 11% is in the top ten. The data originate from a study of read filtering for tumor transcriptome and immune sequencing. Study-wide background: IR-seq gave about 3.5 to 10.27 million TCR reads per sample; RNA-seq gave roughly 80 to 1273.

Losses at the gene ends were 0 bases for V and 2 bases for J; bases not matched to a gene: 4. The length of the CDR3 is 15 residues. CDR1 and CDR2 from the germline V gene are DFQATT and SNEGSKA (reference sequence). The chain uses TRBV20-1 and TRBJ1-5, with TRBD1 matching 7 bases. The material sequenced was a population of CD138-negative cells sorted from bone marrow. The clonotype originates from a donor at least 40 years old with multiple myeloma. The CDR3 region is CSAREGGWGNQPQHF. CDR3 nucleotide sequence: TGCAGTGCTAGAGAAGGGGGCTGGGGCAATCAGCCCCAGCATTTT.